These 20 T cell receptor beta chains were sequenced from one sample in a study of T cells after yellow fever vaccination. TCRdb recomputed calls from the 5' RACE reads with MiXCR, one row per CDR3 protein. The sample shows some 560,000 distinct CDR3 sequences, around 16% of them seen only once. The sample in question was PBMCs, obtained 5 to 6 days after the first yellow fever vaccination. These TCRs come from a man between 18 and 35 years old who received the YFV17D yellow fever vaccine.

This clonotype was counted at least ten times. The chain uses TRBV7-2 and TRBJ1-2; 7 bases agree with TRBD1. The junction had 9 bases not matched to a gene; V was cut back by 6 bases and J by 5 bases. The germline gives CDR1 SGHTA, CDR2 FQGNSA. This CDR3 has 14 amino acids. CDR3 coding DNA: TGTGCCAGCAGAACCGACAGGGCGTATTATGGCTACACCTTC. Protein: CASRTDRAYYGYTF. Complete variable domain (other parts from reference TRBV7-2 and TRBJ1-2): GAGVSQSPSNKVTEKGKDVELRCDPISGHTALYWYRQSLGQGLEFLIYFQGNSAPDKSGLPSDRFSAERTGGSVSTLTIQRTQQEDSAVYLCASRTDRAYYGYTFGSGTRLTVV.

The chain has TRBV19 and TRBJ2-3; no clear D gene. Trimming stripped 3 bases from V and 3 bases from J, with 7 bases between. Germline assignment: CDR1 LNHDA and CDR2 SQIVND (reference sequence). The CDR3 contains 13 residues. The CDR3 region has the DNA TGTGCCAGTAGTATTGTAGGGACAGATACGCAGTATTTT. This gives the protein CASSIVGTDTQYF.

V usage is TRBV2 and J usage is TRBJ2-7; TRBD1 agrees at 10 bases. The CDR3 totals 15 residues. V lost 6 bases and J lost 0; bases outside the gene matches: 5. Germline CDR1 is SNHLY and CDR2 is FYNNEI. This CDR3 is CASSGGQGISYEQYF. CDR3 bases: TGTGCCAGCAGCGGGGGACAGGGGATCTCCTACGAGCAGTACTTC.

The chain combines TRBV7-3 with TRBJ2-1; the match to TRBD2 covers 8 bases. Germline values: CDR1 SGHTA, CDR2 FQGTGA. The CDR3 is 13 amino acids. V was pared by 1 base and J by 10 bases, with 3 bases of the junction left unmatched. The CDR3 DNA reads as TGTGCCAGCAGCTTAAGGACTAGCAAGGAGCAGTTCTTC. Amino acid sequence: CASSLRTSKEQFF.

This clonotype was seen many times. CDR3 sequence: CASSPRGGGYTF. The CDR3 DNA is TGCGCCAGCAGCCCGCGAGGGGGTGGCTACACCTTC. V usage is TRBV4-1 and J usage is TRBJ1-2; tentatively, D is TRBD1 (6 bases). The germline V and J ends were trimmed by 4 bases and 7 bases, with 10 bases remaining between them. The CDR3 covers 12 residues. The germline V gene encodes CDR1 MGHRA and CDR2 YSYEKL.

Ten or more counts support this clonotype. The chain couples TRBV9 to TRBJ2-3; TRBD1 matches 7 bases. V trimming: 2 bases; J trimming: 0 bases; junction bases outside the gene matches: 15. In germline, CDR1 is SGDLS, CDR2 YYNGEE. The CDR3 sequence is 19 residues long. CDR3: CASSVHRAAGGSSTDTQYF. In DNA form, the CDR3 reads TGTGCCAGCAGCGTCCACCGGGCGGCAGGGGGATCTAGCACAGATACGCAGTATTTT.

The chain combines TRBV4-2 with TRBJ1-2; no definite D call. Germline V lookup: CDR1 LGHNA, CDR2 YNFKEQ. Trimming left V 0 bases short and J 4 bases short, with 3 bases between. The CDR3 is 12 amino acids. The CDR3 sequence: CASSQETYGYTF. The CDR3 bases are TGTGCCAGCAGCCAAGAGACCTATGGCTACACCTTC.

V and J are TRBV5-1 and TRBJ1-5; D may be TRBD1 (5 bases). V shed 4 bases and J shed 6 bases, with 20 bases lying between them. Germline V gene data show CDR1 as SGHRS and CDR2 as YFSETQ. The CDR3 has 16 residues. As DNA, the CDR3 is TGCGCCAGCAGCCCCGGTATAGGGGAGATGGGTCAGCCCCAGCATTTT. Its protein is CASSPGIGEMGQPQHF.

The gene calls are TRBV9 and TRBJ1-1; weak D call: TRBD1 (5 bases). Between the trimmed V and J ends, which lost 0 bases and 6 bases, there was a span of 15 bases. CDR3 length: 15 residues. The V gene's germline CDR1 is SGDLS and CDR2 YYNGEE. CDR3 residues: CASSVGSQGFAEAFF. CDR3 in DNA: TGTGCCAGCAGCGTAGGGTCCCAGGGTTTTGCTGAAGCTTTCTTT. Full variable domain (outside the CDR3, taken from reference TRBV9 and TRBJ1-1): DSGVTQTPKHLITATGQRVTLRCSPRSGDLSVYWYQQSLDQGLQFLIQYYNGEERAKGNILERFSAQQFPDLHSELNLSSLELGDSALYFCASSVGSQGFAEAFFGQGTRLTVV.

This clonotype has only a few counts. The chain couples TRBV28 to TRBJ2-3, with a possible D match to TRBD2 (5 bases). The germline V gene encodes CDR1 MDHEN and CDR2 SYDVKM. V shed 3 bases and J shed 0 bases, with 16 bases lying between them. The CDR3 runs to 17 residues. The CDR3: CASSFWGASGSTDTQYF. CDR3 coding DNA: TGTGCCAGCAGTTTTTGGGGAGCCTCGGGGAGCACAGATACGCAGTATTTT.

The rearrangement uses TRBV4-2 and TRBJ1-5; no clear D. CDR3 length: 15 residues. The germline V gene has CDR1 LGHNA and CDR2 YNFKEQ. V was cut by 1 base and J by 5 bases, with 12 bases left in between. The CDR3 coding sequence is TGTGCCAGCAGCCAAGTTACAGATATTCATCAGCCCCAGCATTTT. Its translation is CASSQVTDIHQPQHF.

In DNA form, the CDR3 reads TGTGCCAGCAGCGGCCCCGGGGACAGCTCGATCTATGGCTACACCTTC. Amino acids: CASSGPGDSSIYGYTF. V gene TRBV9 combines with J gene TRBJ1-2, with 7 bases matching TRBD1. The V gene's germline CDR1 is SGDLS and CDR2 YYNGEE. V shed 3 bases, J shed 4 bases, and the junction held 12 bases outside the gene matches. CDR3 size: 16 residues.

This sequence joins TRBV7-2 and TRBJ2-5; D is ambiguous. This CDR3 region has 14 residues. The V and J ends lost 4 bases and 2 bases respectively, with 11 bases between them. The germline CDR1 and CDR2 sequences are SGHTA and FQGNSA. CDR3 amino acids: CASSSTSRQETQYF. CDR3 DNA: TGTGCCAGCAGCTCAACCTCCCGGCAAGAGACCCAGTACTTC.

The V gene is TRBV7-9, the J gene TRBJ2-5, with 8 bases lining up with TRBD1. The CDR3 spans 15 residues. Per germline, CDR1 SEHNR and CDR2 FQNEAQ (reference sequence). V shed 5 bases, J shed 3 bases, and the junction held 8 bases outside the gene matches. CDR3 residues: CASSQKTGVEETQYF. CDR3 DNA: TGTGCCAGCAGCCAAAAGACAGGGGTAGAAGAGACCCAGTACTTC.

This clonotype was seen a handful of times. The V gene is TRBV13, the J gene TRBJ1-6; TRBD1 matches at 8 bases. Germline V gives CDR1 PRHDT, CDR2 FYEKMQ (reference sequence). The CDR3 has 16 residues. The J segment lost 13 bases and the V segment lost 3 bases, leaving 14 bases of the junction unmatched. CDR3 protein: CASSFQPGQVPLPLHF. CDR3 nucleotides: TGTGCCAGCAGCTTCCAACCGGGACAGGTGCCATTGCCCCTCCACTTT.

J is TRBJ2-5 and V is TRBV7-7; 8 bases align to TRBD2. The V gene's germline CDR1 is SSHAT and CDR2 FNYEAQ (reference sequence). V shed 1 base and J 6 bases; nucleotides not matched to a gene: 7. CDR3 size: 15 residues. The CDR3 DNA reads TGTGCCAGCAGCTTAGACGGGGGGGGGAGGAAGACCCAGTACTTC. Translating gives CASSLDGGGRKTQYF. The variable domain in full, completed from reference TRBV7-7 and TRBJ2-5, reads GAGVSQSPRYKVTKRGQDVTLRCDPISSHATLYWYQQALGQGPEFLTYFNYEAQPDKSGLPSDRFSAERPEGSISTLTIQRTEQRDSAMYRCASSLDGGGRKTQYFGPGTRLLVL.

This chain links TRBV19 with TRBJ2-3; possible D gene TRBD1, 7 bases. CDR3 size: 15 residues. The germline gives CDR1 LNHDA, CDR2 SQIVND (reference sequence). V was cut by 5 bases and J by 0 bases, with 12 bases left in between. The CDR3 sequence is CASSPEGASTDTQYF. The CDR3 bases are TGTGCCAGTAGTCCGGAGGGGGCAAGCACAGATACGCAGTATTTT. The complete variable domain, with remaining parts taken from reference TRBV19 and TRBJ2-3, reads DGGITQSPKYLFRKEGQNVTLSCEQNLNHDAMYWYRQDPGQGLRLIYYSQIVNDFQKGDIAEGYSVSREKKESFPLTVTSAQKNPTAFYLCASSPEGASTDTQYFGPGTRLTVL.

CDR3 sequence (DNA): TGCAGTGCTAGAGATTCGACTAACAGGGGGCCTGGCACAGATACGCAGTATTTT. It encodes CSARDSTNRGPGTDTQYF. The V call is TRBV20-1, the J call TRBJ2-3; 9 bases map to TRBD1. V lost 0 bases, J lost 1 base, and 11 bases stayed unmatched. CDR1 and CDR2 (germline): DFQATT, SNEGSKA (reference sequence). The CDR3 is 18 residues long.

The chain couples TRBV27 to TRBJ1-5, with 10 bases aligning to TRBD1. The V gene end was trimmed by 6 bases and the J gene end by 2 bases; junction bases not matched to a gene: 4. The CDR3 runs to 15 residues. In germline, CDR1 is MNHEY, CDR2 SMNVEV (reference sequence). CDR3 protein: CASRVGQGGNQPQHF. Here the CDR3 DNA reads TGTGCCAGCAGAGTAGGACAGGGGGGCAATCAGCCCCAGCATTTT.

This clonotype was picked up a small number of times. V usage is TRBV12-3 or TRBV12-4 and J usage is TRBJ1-3; no definite D call. The CDR3 has 14 amino acids. The V gene lost 1 base and the J gene lost 4 bases, with 8 bases spanning the gap. CDR3 DNA sequence: TGTGCCAGCAGTTTAGAGGTAGTCGGAAACACCATATATTTT. This encodes CASSLEVVGNTIYF.